What follows describes a single T cell receptor beta chain. Antigen unknown. These data come from a study of vaccination and CD4 T cells after COVID-19. Trimming stripped 3 bases from V and 10 bases from J, with 10 bases between. The V gene's germline CDR1 is DFQATT and CDR2 SNEGSKA (reference sequence). The CDR3 spans 11 residues. Cultured CD4+ T-cell DNA underwent Oncomine TCR Beta short-read sequencing. TCRdb re-called the PCR reads with MiXCR, one entry per CDR3 protein. The sample lists about 15,000 distinct CDR3 sequences, 50% to 55% occurring once. Treatment noted: roughly 11-day PBMC culture with coronavirus spike peptide pools or control peptides (ViraFEST assay).

This receptor was taken from a human donor who had recovered from COVID-19. The sequenced sample was CD4+ T cells from blood, cultured in vitro. The gene calls are TRBV20-1 and TRBJ2-1, with D tentatively TRBD2 (5 bases). CDR3 sequence: CSASSREEQFF. The CDR3 region has the DNA TGCAGTGCTAGTTCGAGGGAGGAGCAGTTCTTC.